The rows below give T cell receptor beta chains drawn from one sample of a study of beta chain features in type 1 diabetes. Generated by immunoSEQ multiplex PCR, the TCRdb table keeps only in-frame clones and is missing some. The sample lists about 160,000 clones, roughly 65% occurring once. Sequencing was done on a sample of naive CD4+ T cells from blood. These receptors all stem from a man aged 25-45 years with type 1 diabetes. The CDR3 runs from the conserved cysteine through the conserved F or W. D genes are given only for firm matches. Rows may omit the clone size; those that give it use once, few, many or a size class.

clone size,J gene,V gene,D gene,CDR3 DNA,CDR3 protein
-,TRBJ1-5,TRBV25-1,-,TGTGCCAGCAGTGACCGGGGACAACAGCCCCAGCATTTT,CASSDRGQQPQHF
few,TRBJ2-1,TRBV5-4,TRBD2,TGTGCCAGCAGCTTGGTAAAGGGGACTAGCAATGAGCAGTTCTTC,CASSLVKGTSNEQFF
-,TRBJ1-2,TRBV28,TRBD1,TGTGCCAGCAGTTTATTGGGGACAGGGCCCTTTCACTATGGCTACACCTTC,CASSLLGTGPFHYGYTF
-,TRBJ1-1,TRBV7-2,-,TGTGCCAGCAGCTTAGGCCCAGAGAACACTGAAGCTTTCTTT,CASSLGPENTEAFF
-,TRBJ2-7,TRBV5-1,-,TGCGCCAGCAGCTTGGCAGGGACAGGGACTAGCTCCTACGAGCAGTACTTC,CASSLAGTGTSSYEQYF
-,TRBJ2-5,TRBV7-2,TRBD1,TGTGCCAGCAGCCCGGACAGGGGGCGCGAGACCCAGTACTTC,CASSPDRGRETQYF
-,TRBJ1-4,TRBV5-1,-,TGCGCCAGCAGCTTGAGACCGGGGCCGACGAATGAAAAACTGTTTTTT,CASSLRPGPTNEKLFF
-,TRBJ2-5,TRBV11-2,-,TGTGCCAGCAGCATGGGCAGCGCCGAGACCCAGTACTTC,CASSMGSAETQYF
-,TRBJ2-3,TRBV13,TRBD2,TGTGCCAGCAGCCCCGGGACTAGCGGGGGCCATAGCACAGATACGCAGTATTTT,CASSPGTSGGHSTDTQYF
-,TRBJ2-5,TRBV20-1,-,TGCAGTGCCCAAGGCGCGGAGACCCAGTACTTC,CSAQGAETQYF
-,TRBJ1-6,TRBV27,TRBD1,TGTGCCAGCAGTTCGCGACAGGGATCACCCCTCCACTTT,CASSSRQGSPLHF
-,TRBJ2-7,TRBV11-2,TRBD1,TGTGCCAGCAGCTTAAACGGACAGGCGTCCTACGAGCAGTACTTC,CASSLNGQASYEQYF
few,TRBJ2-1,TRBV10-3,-,TGTGCCATCAGGGATTTGAGGAACAATGAGCAGTTCTTC,CAIRDLRNNEQFF
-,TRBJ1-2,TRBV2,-,TGTGCCAGCAGTGATTTAGCCTTGTTGGGAACCTTC,CASSDLALLGTF
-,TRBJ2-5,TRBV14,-,TGTGCCAGCAGCCAACGTCAGGGTGGAGAGACCCAGTACTTC,CASSQRQGGETQYF
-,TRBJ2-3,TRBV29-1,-,TGCAGCGTTGAAGCTACGGGGGCAGATACGCAGTATTTT,CSVEATGADTQYF
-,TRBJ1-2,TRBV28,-,TGTGCCAGCAGTTTGGGCGGCGACTATGGCTACACCTTC,CASSLGGDYGYTF
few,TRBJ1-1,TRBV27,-,TGTGCCAGCAGCCCCGAACGGGGGGGCCCGAACACTGAAGCTTTCTTT,CASSPERGGPNTEAFF
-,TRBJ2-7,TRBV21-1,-,TGTGCCAGCAGACGACCGGGACAGAGCTCCTACGAGCAGTACTTC,CASRRPGQSSYEQYF
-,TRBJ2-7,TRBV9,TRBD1,TGTGCCAGCAGCGCCCGGGACAGGGGTGATCCATACGAGCAGTACTTC,CASSARDRGDPYEQYF
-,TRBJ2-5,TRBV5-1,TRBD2,TGCGCCAGCAAGGATAGCGGGGGGTCAGAGACCCAGTACTTC,CASKDSGGSETQYF
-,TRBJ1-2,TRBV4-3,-,TGCGCCAGCAGCCAAGATCTGGTCTCGGCCGGTCCCAGGGGTGGCTACACCTTC,CASSQDLVSAGPRGGYTF
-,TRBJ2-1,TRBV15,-,TGTGCCACCAGCGGTTGGCGGGGTCGAAATGAGCAGTTCTTC,CATSGWRGRNEQFF
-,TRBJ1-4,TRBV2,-,TGTGCCAGCAGGAGGGATCGAGAAAAACTGTTTTTT,CASRRDREKLFF
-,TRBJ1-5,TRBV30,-,TGTGCCTGGAGTGGGGGTCGACAGCCCCAGCATTTT,CAWSGGRQPQHF
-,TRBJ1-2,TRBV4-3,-,TGCGCCAGCAGCCAAGAAGGACCAGGCTATGGCTACACCTTC,CASSQEGPGYGYTF
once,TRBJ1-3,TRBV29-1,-,TGCAGCGCCGACGGTAGCTCTGGAAACACCATATATTTT,CSADGSSGNTIYF
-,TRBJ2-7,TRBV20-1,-,TGCAGTGCTTCATACTACGAGCAGTACTTC,CSASYYEQYF